This T cell receptor (beta chain) was sequenced during a study of T cell repertoires and Cas9 in healthy adults. TCRdb keeps only in-frame clones here, not all; method: immunoSEQ multiplex PCR. The repertoire holds about 22,000 clones, with less than 95% as singletons. Germline CDR1 is LGHNA and CDR2 is YSLEER. Trimming took 3 bases from V and 7 from J; bases not matched to a gene: 11. The CDR3 sequence is 15 residues long. The table lists this clone with a few counts. The chain has TRBV4-3 and TRBJ1-1; 7 nucleotides line up with TRBD1. The specimen was CD4+ effector T cells (CD127+, CD25-, CD137-, CD154-) from PBMCs; culture status not recorded. The receptor was isolated from a human donor in good health. The chain's CDR3 is CASSQGTDLFGEAFF. The CDR3 region has the DNA TGCGCCAGCAGCCAGGGGACAGATCTTTTCGGTGAAGCTTTCTTT.